The T cell receptor (beta chain) under discussion was sequenced for a study of cytomegalovirus exposure and HLA in healthy donors. This clone has a handful of counts. It was with 60 Vbeta and 13 Jbeta primers that the PCR ran. Produced via immunoSEQ multiplex PCR; TCRdb's table is partial and in-frame only. Of 150,000 to 200,000 clones listed, under 85% are singletons. The CDR3 length is 14 residues. Germline-derived CDR1 and CDR2 are MNHEY and SVGAGI. V was pared by 6 bases and J by 3 bases, with 7 bases of the junction left unmatched. J is TRBJ2-7 and V is TRBV6-5; 8 bases map to TRBD2. The sample was PBMCs. The sequence was collected from a male donor in good health and CMV-seronegative. CDR3 protein: CASSPRAGVYEQYF. DNA of the CDR3: TGTGCCAGCAGCCCGCGAGCGGGGGTCTACGAGCAGTACTTC.